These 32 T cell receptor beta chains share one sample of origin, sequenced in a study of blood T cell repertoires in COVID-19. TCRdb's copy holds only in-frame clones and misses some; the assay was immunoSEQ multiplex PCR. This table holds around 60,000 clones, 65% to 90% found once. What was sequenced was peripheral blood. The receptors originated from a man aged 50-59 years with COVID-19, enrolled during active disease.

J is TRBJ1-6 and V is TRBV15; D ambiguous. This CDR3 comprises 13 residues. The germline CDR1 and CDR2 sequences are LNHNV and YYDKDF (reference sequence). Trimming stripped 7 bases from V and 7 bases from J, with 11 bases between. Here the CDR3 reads CATTSQTNSPLHF. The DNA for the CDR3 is TGTGCCACCACTTCGCAGACAAATTCACCCCTCCACTTT.

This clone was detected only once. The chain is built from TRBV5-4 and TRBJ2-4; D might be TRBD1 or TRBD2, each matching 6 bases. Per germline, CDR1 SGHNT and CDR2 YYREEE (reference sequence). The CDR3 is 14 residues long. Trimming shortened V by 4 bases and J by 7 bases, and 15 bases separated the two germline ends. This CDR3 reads CASSMGGPQNIQYF. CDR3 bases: TGTGCCAGCAGCATGGGGGGCCCTCAGAACATTCAGTACTTC. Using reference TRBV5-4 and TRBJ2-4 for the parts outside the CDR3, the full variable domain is ETGVTQSPTHLIKTRGQQVTLRCSSQSGHNTVSWYQQALGQGPQFIFQYYREEENGRGNFPPRFSGLQFPNYSSELNVNALELDDSALYLCASSMGGPQNIQYFGAGTRLSVL.

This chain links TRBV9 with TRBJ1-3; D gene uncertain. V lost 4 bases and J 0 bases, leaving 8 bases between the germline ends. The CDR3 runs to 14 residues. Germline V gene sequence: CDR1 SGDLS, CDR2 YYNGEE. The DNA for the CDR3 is TGTGCCAGCAGCTGGGGAGACTCTGGAAACACCATATATTTT. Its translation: CASSWGDSGNTIYF.

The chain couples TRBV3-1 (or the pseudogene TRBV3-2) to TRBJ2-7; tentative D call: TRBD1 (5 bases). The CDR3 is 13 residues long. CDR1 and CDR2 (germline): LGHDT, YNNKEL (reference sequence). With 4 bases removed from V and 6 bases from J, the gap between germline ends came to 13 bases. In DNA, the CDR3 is TGTGCCAGCAGCCCCGCGAAGGGGTTCGAGCAGTACTTC. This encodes CASSPAKGFEQYF.

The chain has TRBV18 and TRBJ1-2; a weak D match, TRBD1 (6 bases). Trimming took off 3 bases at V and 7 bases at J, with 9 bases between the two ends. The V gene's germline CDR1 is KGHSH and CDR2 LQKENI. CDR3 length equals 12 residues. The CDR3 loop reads CASSPAGAGYTF. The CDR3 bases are TGTGCCAGCTCACCGGCGGGGGCTGGCTACACCTTC.

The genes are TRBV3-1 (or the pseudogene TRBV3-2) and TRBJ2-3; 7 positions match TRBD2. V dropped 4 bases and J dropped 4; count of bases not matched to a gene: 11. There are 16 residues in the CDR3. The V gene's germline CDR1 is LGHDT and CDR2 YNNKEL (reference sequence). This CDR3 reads CASSLGRAQSSDTQYF. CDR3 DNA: TGTGCCAGCAGCCTGGGGAGGGCCCAGAGTTCAGATACGCAGTATTTT.

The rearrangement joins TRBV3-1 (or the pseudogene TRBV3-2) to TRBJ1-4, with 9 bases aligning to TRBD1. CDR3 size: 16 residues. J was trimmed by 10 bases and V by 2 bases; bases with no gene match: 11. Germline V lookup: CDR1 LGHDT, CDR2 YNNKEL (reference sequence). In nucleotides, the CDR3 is TGTGCCAGCAGCCAACCTACAGGGGGCCCCCGGGGAAAACTGTTTTTT. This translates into CASSQPTGGPRGKLFF.

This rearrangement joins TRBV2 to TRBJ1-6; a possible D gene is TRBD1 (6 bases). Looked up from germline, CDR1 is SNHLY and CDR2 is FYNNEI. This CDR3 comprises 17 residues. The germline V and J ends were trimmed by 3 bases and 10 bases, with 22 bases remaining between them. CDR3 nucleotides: TGTGCCAGCAGTGAGGGGGCAGGGAAGTCCTCAAGGTCACCCCTCCACTTT. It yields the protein CASSEGAGKSSRSPLHF.

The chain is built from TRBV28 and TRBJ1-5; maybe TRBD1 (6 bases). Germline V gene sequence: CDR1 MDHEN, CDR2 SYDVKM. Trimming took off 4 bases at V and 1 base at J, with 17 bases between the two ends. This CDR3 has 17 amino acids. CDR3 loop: CASSWGGRGLSNQPQHF. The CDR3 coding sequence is TGTGCCAGCAGTTGGGGGGGCCGGGGATTAAGCAATCAGCCCCAGCATTTT. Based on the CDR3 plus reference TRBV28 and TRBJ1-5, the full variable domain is DVKVTQSSRYLVKRTGEKVFLECVQDMDHENMFWYRQDPGLGLRLIYFSYDVKMKEKGDIPEGYSVSREKKERFSLILESASTNQTSMYLCASSWGGRGLSNQPQHFGDGTRLSIL.

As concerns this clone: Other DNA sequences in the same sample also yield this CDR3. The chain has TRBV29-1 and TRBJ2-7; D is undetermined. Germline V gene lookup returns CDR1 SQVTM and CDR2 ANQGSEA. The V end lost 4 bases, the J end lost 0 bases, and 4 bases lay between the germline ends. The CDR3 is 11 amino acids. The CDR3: CSVGSSYEQYF. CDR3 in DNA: TGCAGCGTTGGTAGCTCCTACGAGCAGTACTTC.

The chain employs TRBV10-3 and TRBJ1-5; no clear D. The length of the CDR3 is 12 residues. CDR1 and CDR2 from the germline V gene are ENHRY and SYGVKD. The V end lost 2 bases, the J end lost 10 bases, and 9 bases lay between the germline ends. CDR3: CAISEPPGPQHF. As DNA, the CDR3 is TGTGCCATCAGTGAGCCCCCGGGACCCCAGCATTTT.

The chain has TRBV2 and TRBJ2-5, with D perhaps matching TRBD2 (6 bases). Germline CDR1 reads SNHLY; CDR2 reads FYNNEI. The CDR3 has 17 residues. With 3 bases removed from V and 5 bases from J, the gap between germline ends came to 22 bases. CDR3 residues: CASSESVSGAKWETQYF. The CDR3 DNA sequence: TGTGCCAGCAGTGAGTCGGTTAGCGGAGCAAAATGGGAGACCCAGTACTTC.

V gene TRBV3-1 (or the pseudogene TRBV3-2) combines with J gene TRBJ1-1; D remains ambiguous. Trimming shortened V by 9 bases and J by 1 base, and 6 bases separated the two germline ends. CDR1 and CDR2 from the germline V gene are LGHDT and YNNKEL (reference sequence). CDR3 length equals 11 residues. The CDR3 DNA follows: TGTGCCAGGAGTGAGAACACTGAAGCTTTCTTT. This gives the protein CARSENTEAFF.

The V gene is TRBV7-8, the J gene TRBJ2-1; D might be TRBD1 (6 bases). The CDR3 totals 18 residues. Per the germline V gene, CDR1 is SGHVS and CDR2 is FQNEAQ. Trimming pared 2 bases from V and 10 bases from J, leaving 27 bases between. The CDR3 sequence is CASSLTTGPRGTPREQFF. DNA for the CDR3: TGTGCCAGCAGCTTAACGACCGGGCCCAGGGGTACCCCCCGCGAGCAGTTCTTC.

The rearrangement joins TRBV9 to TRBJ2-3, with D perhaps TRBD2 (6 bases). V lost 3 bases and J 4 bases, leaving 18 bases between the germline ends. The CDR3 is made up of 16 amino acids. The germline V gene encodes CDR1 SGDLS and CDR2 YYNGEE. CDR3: CASSAGDSLAADTQYF. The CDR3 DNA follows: TGTGCCAGCAGCGCCGGGGACTCACTCGCGGCAGATACGCAGTATTTT.

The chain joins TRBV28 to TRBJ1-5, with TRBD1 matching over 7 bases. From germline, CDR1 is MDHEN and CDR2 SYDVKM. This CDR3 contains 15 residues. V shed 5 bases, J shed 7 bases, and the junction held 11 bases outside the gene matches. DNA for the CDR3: TGTGCCAGCAGTACCCAAGAGGGGGCCGGGCAGCCCCAGCATTTT. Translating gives CASSTQEGAGQPQHF.

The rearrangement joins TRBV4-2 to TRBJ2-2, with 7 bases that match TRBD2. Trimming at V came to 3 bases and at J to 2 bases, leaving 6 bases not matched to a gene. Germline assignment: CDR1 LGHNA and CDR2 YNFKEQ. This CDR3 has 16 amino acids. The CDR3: CASSQQSGVNTGELFF. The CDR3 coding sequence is TGTGCCAGCAGCCAGCAAAGCGGGGTAAACACCGGGGAGCTGTTTTTT.

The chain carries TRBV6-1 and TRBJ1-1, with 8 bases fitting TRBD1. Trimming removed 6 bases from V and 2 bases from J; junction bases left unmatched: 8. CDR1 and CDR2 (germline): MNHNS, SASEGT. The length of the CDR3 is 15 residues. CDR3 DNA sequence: TGTGCCAGCAGCAGACCCGGGACAGGAAACACTGAAGCTTTCTTT. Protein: CASSRPGTGNTEAFF.

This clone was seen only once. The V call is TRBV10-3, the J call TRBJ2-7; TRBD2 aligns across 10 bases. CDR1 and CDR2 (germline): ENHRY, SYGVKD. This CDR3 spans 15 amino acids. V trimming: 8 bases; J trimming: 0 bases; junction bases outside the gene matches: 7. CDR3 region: CAILAGVDSSYEQYF. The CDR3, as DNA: TGTGCCATCCTAGCGGGAGTCGACAGCTCCTACGAGCAGTACTTC.

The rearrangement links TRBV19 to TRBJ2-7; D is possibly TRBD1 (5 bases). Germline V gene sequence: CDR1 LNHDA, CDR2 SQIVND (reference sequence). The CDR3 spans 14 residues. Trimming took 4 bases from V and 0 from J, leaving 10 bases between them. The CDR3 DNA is TGTGCCAGTAGTAGGGCAGGGCGCTCCTACGAGCAGTACTTC. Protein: CASSRAGRSYEQYF.

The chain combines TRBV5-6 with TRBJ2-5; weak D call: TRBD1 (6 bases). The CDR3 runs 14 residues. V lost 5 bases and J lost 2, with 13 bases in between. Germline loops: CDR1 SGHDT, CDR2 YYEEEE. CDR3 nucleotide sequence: TGTGCCAGCAGTCTAATAAGGGGGCAAGAGACCCAGTACTTC. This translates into CASSLIRGQETQYF. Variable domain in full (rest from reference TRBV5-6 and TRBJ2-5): DAGVTQSPTHLIKTRGQQVTLRCSPKSGHDTVSWYQQALGQGPQFIFQYYEEEERQRGNFPDRFSGHQFPNYSSELNVNALLLGDSALYLCASSLIRGQETQYFGPGTRLLVL.

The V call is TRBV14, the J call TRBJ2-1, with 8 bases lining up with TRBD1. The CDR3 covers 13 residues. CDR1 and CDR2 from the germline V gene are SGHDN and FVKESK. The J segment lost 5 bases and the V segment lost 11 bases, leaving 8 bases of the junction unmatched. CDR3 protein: CAVRTGNHNEQFF. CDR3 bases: TGTGCCGTCCGGACAGGGAATCACAATGAGCAGTTCTTC. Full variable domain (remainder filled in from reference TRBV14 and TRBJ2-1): EAGVTQFPSHSVIEKGQTVTLRCDPISGHDNLYWYRRVMGKEIKFLLHFVKESKQDESGMPNNRFLAERTGGTYSTLKVQPAELEDSGVYFCAVRTGNHNEQFFGPGTRLTVL.

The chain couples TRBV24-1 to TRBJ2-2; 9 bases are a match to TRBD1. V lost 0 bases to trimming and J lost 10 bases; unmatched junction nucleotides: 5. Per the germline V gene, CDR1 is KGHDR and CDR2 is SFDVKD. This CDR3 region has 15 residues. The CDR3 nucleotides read TGTGCCACCAGTGATTTGGGGACAGGGCCCGTGGAGCTGTTTTTT. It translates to CATSDLGTGPVELFF.

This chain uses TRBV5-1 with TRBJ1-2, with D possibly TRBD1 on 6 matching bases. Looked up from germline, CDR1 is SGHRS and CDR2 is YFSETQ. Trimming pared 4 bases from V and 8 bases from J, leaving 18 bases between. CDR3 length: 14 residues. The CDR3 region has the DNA TGCGCCAGCAGCCCCGGGACAAGGTATATGGGCTACACCTTC. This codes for CASSPGTRYMGYTF.

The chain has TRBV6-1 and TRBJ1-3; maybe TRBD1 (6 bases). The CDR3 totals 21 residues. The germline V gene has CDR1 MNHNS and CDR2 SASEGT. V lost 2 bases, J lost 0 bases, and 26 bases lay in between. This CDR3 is CASSESRNGLRGHISGNTIYF. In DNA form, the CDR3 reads TGTGCCAGCAGTGAATCAAGAAACGGACTGAGGGGACACATCTCTGGAAACACCATATATTTT.

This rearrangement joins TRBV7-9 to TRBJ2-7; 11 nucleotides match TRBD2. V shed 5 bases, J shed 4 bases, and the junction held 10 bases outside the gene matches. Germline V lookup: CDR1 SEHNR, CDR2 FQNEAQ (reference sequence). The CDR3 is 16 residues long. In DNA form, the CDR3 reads TGTGCCAGCAGCCTCCAGACTAGCGGGAAGGGTTACGAGCAGTACTTC. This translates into CASSLQTSGKGYEQYF.

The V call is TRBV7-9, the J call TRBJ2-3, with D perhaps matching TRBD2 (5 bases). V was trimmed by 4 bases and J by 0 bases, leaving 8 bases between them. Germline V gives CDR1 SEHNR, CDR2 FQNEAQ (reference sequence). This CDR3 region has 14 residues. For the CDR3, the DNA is TGTGCCAGCAGCTCCTCGGGGAGCACAGATACGCAGTATTTT. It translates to CASSSSGSTDTQYF.

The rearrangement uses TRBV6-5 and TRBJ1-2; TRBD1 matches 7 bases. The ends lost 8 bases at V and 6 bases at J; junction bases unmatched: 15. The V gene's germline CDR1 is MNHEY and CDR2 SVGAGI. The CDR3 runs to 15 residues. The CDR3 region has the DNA TGTGCCAGCGGGCCCCTAGGGGGCGCGCGTGATGGCTACACCTTC. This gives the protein CASGPLGGARDGYTF.

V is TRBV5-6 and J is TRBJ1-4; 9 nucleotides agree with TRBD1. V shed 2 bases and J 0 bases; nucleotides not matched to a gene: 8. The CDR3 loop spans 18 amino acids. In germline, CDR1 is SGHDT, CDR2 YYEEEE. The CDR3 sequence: CASSFRPGQGATNEKLFF. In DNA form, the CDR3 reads TGTGCCAGCAGCTTCAGACCGGGACAGGGCGCAACTAATGAAAAACTGTTTTTT.

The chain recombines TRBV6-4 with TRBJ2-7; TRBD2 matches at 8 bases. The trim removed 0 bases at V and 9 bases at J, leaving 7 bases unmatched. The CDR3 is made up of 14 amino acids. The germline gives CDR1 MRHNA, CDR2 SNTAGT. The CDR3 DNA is TGTGCCAGCAGTGACTCCCCTACTAGCGGATGGCAGTACTTC. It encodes CASSDSPTSGWQYF.

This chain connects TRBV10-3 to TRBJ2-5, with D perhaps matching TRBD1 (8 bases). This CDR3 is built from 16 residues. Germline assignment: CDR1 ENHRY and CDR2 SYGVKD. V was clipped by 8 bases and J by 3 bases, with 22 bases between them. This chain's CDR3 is CAIAQGAGDRKETQYF. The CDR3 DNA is TGTGCCATCGCCCAGGGGGCGGGAGACCGAAAAGAGACCCAGTACTTC.

The CDR3 protein is CSASRTTSTDTQYF. The DNA of the CDR3 is TGCAGTGCTAGTAGAACGACAAGCACAGATACGCAGTATTTT. This rearrangement joins TRBV20-1 to TRBJ2-3; no clear D gene. There are 14 residues in the CDR3. V shed 3 bases and J shed 0 bases, with 10 bases lying between them. Germline CDR1 reads DFQATT; CDR2 reads SNEGSKA (reference sequence).